Listed below are T cell receptor beta chains from one sample, sequenced in a study of blood T cell repertoires in COVID-19. Here immunoSEQ multiplex PCR was the method, and the copy in TCRdb shows in-frame clones only, minus some. The data contain tens of thousands of clones, roughly 86% of them singletons. The sequencing input was peripheral blood. The origin of the receptors is a man aged 35 to 55 with acute or convalescent COVID-19. Each CDR3 is given with its conserved first and last residue. Each record gives: CDR3 DNA, CDR3 protein, V gene, clone size, J gene, D gene. D genes are given only for firm matches. Size is omitted from some rows. Given values are once, few, many or a class for expanded clones.

DNA: TGTGCCTGGAGTGTACTCTACGAGCAGTACTTC
CDR3: CAWSVLYEQYF
V: TRBV30
size: -
J: TRBJ2-7
D: -

DNA: TGTGCCCGCAGCAGGGGAGTAGACGAGGCTTTCTTT
CDR3: CARSRGVDEAFF
V: TRBV2
size: -
J: TRBJ1-1
D: -

DNA: TGTGCCATCAGTGAGTCGGGACAGGGCTCTGGAAACACCATATATTTT
CDR3: CAISESGQGSGNTIYF
V: TRBV10-3
size: once
J: TRBJ1-3
D: TRBD1

DNA: TGTGCCAGCAGCACAGGGGTGGGTGACTATGGCTACACCTTC
CDR3: CASSTGVGDYGYTF
V: TRBV14
size: once
J: TRBJ1-2
D: TRBD1

DNA: TGTGCCAGCGGAACCGGGACAGGGACTATGGGCTACACCTTC
CDR3: CASGTGTGTMGYTF
V: TRBV2
size: -
J: TRBJ1-2
D: TRBD1

DNA: TGTGCCAGCAGCCAAAGGTGGAGGACGGATTCACCCCTCCACTTT
CDR3: CASSQRWRTDSPLHF
V: TRBV3-1/TRBV3-2
size: -
J: TRBJ1-6
D: -

DNA: TGTGCCAGCAGCCCTGGACAGGGAGGCACTGAAGCTTTCTTT
CDR3: CASSPGQGGTEAFF
V: TRBV11-2
size: few
J: TRBJ1-1
D: TRBD1

DNA: TGTGCCACCAGTGATCCTAACAGGGGGCGAGAGACCCAGTACTTC
CDR3: CATSDPNRGRETQYF
V: TRBV24-1
size: -
J: TRBJ2-5
D: TRBD1

DNA: TGTGCCAGCAGCGAACAGCTAGCGGGGGGGCCGAGGTTCTTC
CDR3: CASSEQLAGGPRFF
V: TRBV7-3
size: -
J: TRBJ2-1
D: TRBD2

DNA: TGTGCCAGCTCACCCGACTCCTTCCGTGGAAACACCATATATTTT
CDR3: CASSPDSFRGNTIYF
V: TRBV18
size: -
J: TRBJ1-3
D: -

DNA: TGTGCCAGCAGCCCAACTAGCGGGGGGCCATTAACCGGGGAGCTGTTTTTT
CDR3: CASSPTSGGPLTGELFF
V: TRBV7-2
size: -
J: TRBJ2-2
D: TRBD2

DNA: TGTGCCTGGAGTAAACAAAGCGCCACAGATACGCAGTATTTT
CDR3: CAWSKQSATDTQYF
V: TRBV30
size: -
J: TRBJ2-3
D: -

DNA: TGTGCCAGCAGCTTAAACAGGGACTACGAGCAGTACTTC
CDR3: CASSLNRDYEQYF
V: TRBV7-2
size: -
J: TRBJ2-7
D: -